What follows describes a single TCR beta chain. These data belong to a study of cytomegalovirus exposure and HLA in healthy donors. About the study: Roughly four fifths of a few hundred genotyped donors fell in the Caucasian-associated ancestry cluster.

The germline gives CDR1 KGHSH, CDR2 LQKENI. V shed 2 bases and J shed 2 bases, with 12 bases lying between them. The CDR3 is 15 residues long. With 60 Vbeta and 13 Jbeta primers, the PCR was carried out. Sequenced by immunoSEQ multiplex PCR; TCRdb stores in-frame clones only, minus some. The repertoire holds 100,000 to 150,000 clones, with roughly 78% as singletons. The chain joins TRBV18 to TRBJ2-5; D may be TRBD2 (7 bases). The sequencing sample was made of PBMCs. The sequence was obtained from a man aged 40-50 years in good health and CMV-seronegative. In DNA form, the CDR3 reads TGTGCCAGCTCACCAAGTGCGGGGGCTCAAGAGACCCAGTACTTC. Its translation: CASSPSAGAQETQYF.